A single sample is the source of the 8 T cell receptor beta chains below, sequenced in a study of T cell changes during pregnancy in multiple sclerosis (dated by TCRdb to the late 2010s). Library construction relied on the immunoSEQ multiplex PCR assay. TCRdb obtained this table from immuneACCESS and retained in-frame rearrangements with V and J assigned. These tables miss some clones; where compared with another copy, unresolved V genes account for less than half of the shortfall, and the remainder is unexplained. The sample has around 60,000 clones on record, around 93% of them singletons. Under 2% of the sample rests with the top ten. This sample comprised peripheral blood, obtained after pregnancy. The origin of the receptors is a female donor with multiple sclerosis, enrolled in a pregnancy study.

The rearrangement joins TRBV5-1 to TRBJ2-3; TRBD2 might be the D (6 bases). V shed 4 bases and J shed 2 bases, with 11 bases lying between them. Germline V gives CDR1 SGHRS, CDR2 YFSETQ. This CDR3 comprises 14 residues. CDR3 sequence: CASSIWDSTDTQYF. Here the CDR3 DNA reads TGCGCCAGCAGCATATGGGACTCCACAGATACGCAGTATTTT.

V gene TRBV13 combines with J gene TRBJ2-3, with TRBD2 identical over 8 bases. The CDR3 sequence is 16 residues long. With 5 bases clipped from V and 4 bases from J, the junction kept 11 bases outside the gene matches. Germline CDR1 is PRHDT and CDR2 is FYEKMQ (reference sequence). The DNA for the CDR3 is TGTGCCAGCAGCAGAGGGACACCCGGGAGGGCAGATACGCAGTATTTT. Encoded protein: CASSRGTPGRADTQYF.

As DNA, the CDR3 is TGTGCCAGCAGCCCAACTAGCGGGAGAGGGGATGAGCAGTTCTTC. This sequence encodes CASSPTSGRGDEQFF. J is TRBJ2-1 and V is TRBV7-2, with 11 bases matching TRBD2. Germline V lookup: CDR1 SGHTA, CDR2 FQGNSA. CDR3 length: 15 amino acids. V was pared by 5 bases and J by 8 bases, with 8 bases of the junction left unmatched.

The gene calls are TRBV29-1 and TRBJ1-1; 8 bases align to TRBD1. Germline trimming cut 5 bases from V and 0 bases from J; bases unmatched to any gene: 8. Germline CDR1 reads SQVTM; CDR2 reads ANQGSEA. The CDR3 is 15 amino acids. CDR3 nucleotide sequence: TGCAGCGTTCTAACCGACAGGGGTCTGAACACTGAAGCTTTCTTT. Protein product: CSVLTDRGLNTEAFF.

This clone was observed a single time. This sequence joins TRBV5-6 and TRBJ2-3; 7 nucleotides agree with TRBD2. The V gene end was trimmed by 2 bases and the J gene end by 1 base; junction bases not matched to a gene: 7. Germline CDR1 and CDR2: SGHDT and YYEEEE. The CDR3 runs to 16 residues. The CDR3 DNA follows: TGTGCCAGCAGCTTTAGGTTCGCGGGGGGCACAGATACGCAGTATTTT. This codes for CASSFRFAGGTDTQYF.

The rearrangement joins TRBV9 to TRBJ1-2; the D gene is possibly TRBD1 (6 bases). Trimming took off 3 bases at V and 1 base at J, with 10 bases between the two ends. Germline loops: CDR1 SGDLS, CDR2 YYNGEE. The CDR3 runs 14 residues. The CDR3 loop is CASSDSGVNYGYTF. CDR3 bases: TGTGCCAGCAGCGACTCAGGGGTTAACTATGGCTACACCTTC.

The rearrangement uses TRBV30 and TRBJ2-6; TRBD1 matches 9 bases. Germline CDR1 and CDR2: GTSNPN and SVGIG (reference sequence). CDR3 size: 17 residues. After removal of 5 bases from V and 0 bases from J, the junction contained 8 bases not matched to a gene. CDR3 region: CAWFFGTGPSGANVLTF. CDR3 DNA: TGTGCCTGGTTCTTCGGGACAGGGCCCTCTGGGGCCAACGTCCTGACTTTC.

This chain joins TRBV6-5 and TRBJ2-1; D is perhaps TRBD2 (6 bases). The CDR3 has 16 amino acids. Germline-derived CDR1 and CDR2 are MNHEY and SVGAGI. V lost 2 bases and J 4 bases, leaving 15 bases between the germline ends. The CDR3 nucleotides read TGTGCCAGCAGTTACACGGGACTCCCCCAATACAATGAGCAGTTCTTC. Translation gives CASSYTGLPQYNEQFF.